This TCR beta chain was identified during a study of blood T cells in healthy people across ages. Study at large: About one barcoded beta molecule per two T cells was captured by template switching.

This clonotype was counted a few times. As yet, its antigen is unknown. This CDR3 is 14 amino acids long. Per germline, CDR1 DFQATT and CDR2 SNEGSKA (reference sequence). The V end was cut by 0 bases, the J end by 2 bases, with 11 bases between. Broader study findings: Considered underestimates were the diversity estimates obtained from one million T cells. Roughly linearly, TCR beta diversity per million T cells fell as age increased.

Healthy Russian Caucasian donors spanned ages about 6 to 95 years. Then a second PCR, running roughly 7 to 11 cycles, was carried out with a sample-barcoded 5' primer and a J-beta primer mix. TCRdb reprocessed the 5' RACE reads via MiXCR and lists one record per CDR3 protein. Of about 1,600,000 distinct CDR3 sequences in the sample, roughly 40% were seen once. Material for sequencing was blood. The J gene is TRBJ2-7, the V gene TRBV20-1; a possible D gene is TRBD1 (5 bases). The clonotype comes from a woman under 30 in good health. This CDR3 reads CSARDRTRAYEQYF. The CDR3 region has the DNA TGCAGTGCTAGAGACCGGACAAGAGCCTACGAGCAGTACTTC.